This TCR beta chain was identified during a study of T cells in localized non-small cell lung cancer (dated by TCRdb to the early 2020s). With respect to the entire study: Comparing tumors with uninvolved tumor-adjacent lungs, the study looked at the T cell repertoires of over 200 patients with early-stage NSCLC. A mean age of about 66 years was recorded for the NSCLC patients, of whom roughly 130 were male and 85 to 110 were female. The cohort was made up of approximately 250 treatment-naive NSCLC patients whose localized lung tumors had been resected.

In the case of this clone: Its antigen remains unidentified. Nothing much larger sits one base from this clone, and base qualities are not available.

At diagnosis, peripheral blood, uninvolved tumor-adjacent lung and tumor were collected and stored as a combination of fresh-frozen and FFPE material. For TCR repertoire profiling, the blood samples were analyzed as peripheral blood mononuclear cells. TCR beta CDR3 regions were sequenced from DNA using the immunoSEQ Assay. Regarding the original processing steps: To compute T cell density, TCR beta template counts were normalized to usable DNA, which was estimated by amplifying housekeeping genes. The preseqR package was used to estimate richness by extrapolating to 400,000 templates for PBMC samples and to 120,000 templates for tissue samples. Clonality was defined as one minus Pielou's evenness. Tissue-enriched TCRs were identified through differential abundance testing performed on productive amino-acid clonotypes, with a minimum total count of 5 and an alpha of 0.1. The Jaccard Index and the Morisita Overlap Index were used to quantify repertoire overlap between compartments. GLIPH grouped TCR beta CDR3s together with public tetramer-defined viral CDR3s, and a viral motif had to include at least three viral sequences and show V-gene enrichment. As stored in TCRdb, this immuneACCESS dataset retains in-frame rearrangements with V and J assigned. A fraction of the clones does not appear; measured against another copy, unresolved V genes explain less than half of the discrepancy, and the remainder lacks a known reason. V and J calls and clone size are as listed in that table; D and trimming were resolved from the DNA. The sample yields about 25,000 clones; more than 70% were counted once. Approximately 10% of the sample is in the top ten clones.

Study-wide findings and limitations: Uninvolved tumor-adjacent lung showed the highest T cell clonality, higher than tumor, which suggests more focused antigenic responses in the uninvolved tumor-adjacent lung. Since the design was exploratory, TCR variables were selected using unadjusted p-values with no false-discovery rate correction. Longer overall survival was associated with higher T cell density in blood, whereas shorter survival was associated with higher clonality in adjacent lung. Multi-region tumor sequencing was not performed, so intratumor heterogeneity could not be excluded. A median of around 57 of the top 100 tumor clones turned up in the paired uninvolved adjacent lung, and 25 to 30 of those clones also ranked among the top 100 of that same adjacent lung.

The CDR3 contains 14 residues, cysteine and phenylalanine counted. CDR3 DNA is the only sequence kept; it has 42 bases, read in frame from the first base. CDR1 SGHRS and CDR2 YFSETQ are derived from the germline V gene. The germline V end is reduced by 0 bases and the J end by 8 bases; junction bases left unmatched: 2. The receptor was derived from a woman aged 40-69 years with stage III lung adenocarcinoma. The source material was peripheral blood mononuclear cells, sampled before any cancer treatment. The V and J genes are TRBV5-1 and TRBJ2-2; TRBD2 fits 9 bases in the junction. The nucleotide sequence reads TGCGCCAGCAGCTTGGCCACTAGCGGGGGGGAGCTGTTTTTT. This is translated as CASSLATSGGELFF.